This T cell receptor (beta chain) was captured in a study of response to subunit inactivated influenza vaccine. Overall study results and limits: The authors suggested that every seasonal influenza vaccination recruits few new T cells.

MiXCR was run by TCRdb on the RT-PCR reads, yielding one entry per CDR3 protein. This sample has approximately 500,000 distinct CDR3 sequences, with 13% to 15% found just once. V was shortened by 2 bases and J by 3 bases, with 14 bases between the two germline ends. This CDR3 is built from 15 residues. Germline assignment: CDR1 SEHNR and CDR2 FQNEAQ (reference sequence). Points on this clonotype: The antigen is not known.

The chain couples TRBV7-9 to TRBJ2-7; D perhaps matches TRBD1 (5 bases). This receptor was identified in a man in his fifties or sixties who received an inactivated influenza vaccine. Source: PBMCs from blood, taken less than 13 days after vaccination. The CDR3 DNA reads TGTGCCAGCAGCTTATTTCGAGACAGAGACTACGAGCAGTACTTC. This codes for CASSLFRDRDYEQYF.